This entry lists 24 T cell receptor beta chains sequenced from one sample in a study of T cell repertoires in cytomegalovirus infection. MiXCR, run by TCRdb on the reads, gives a single entry per CDR3 protein. The sample has fewer than 80,000 distinct CDR3 sequences; 3.7% are singletons. The sample taken for sequencing was PBMCs. These receptors originate from a human donor in good health (CMV status not recorded). Some clones in this sample may be carry-over from other donors' samples.

The sample holds a few counts of this clonotype. The chain uses TRBV9 and TRBJ2-5; 9 positions agree with TRBD2. CDR3 length: 14 amino acids. V was pared by 3 bases and J by 5 bases, with 5 bases of the junction left unmatched. Per germline, CDR1 SGDLS and CDR2 YYNGEE. The CDR3 DNA follows: TGTGCCAGCAGCGCCCTAGCGGGGCAGGAGACCCAGTACTTC. Translated, it gives CASSALAGQETQYF.

This clonotype was found many times. The chain couples TRBV7-8 to TRBJ1-1; 8 nucleotides agree with TRBD1. V lost 5 bases to trimming and J lost 5 bases; unmatched junction nucleotides: 10. CDR1 and CDR2 (germline): SGHVS, FQNEAQ. The CDR3 sequence is 15 residues long. The CDR3 protein is CASSPLRDRSTEAFF. As DNA, the CDR3 is TGTGCCAGCAGCCCTCTCCGGGACAGGTCAACTGAAGCTTTCTTT.

This clonotype was seen at least ten times. The J gene is TRBJ2-1, the V gene TRBV7-2; the D gene is possibly TRBD1 (7 bases). There are 16 residues in the CDR3. The germline V gene encodes CDR1 SGHTA and CDR2 FQGNSA. V gave up 2 bases and J gave up 1 base, with 12 bases separating them. The CDR3 nucleotides read TGTGCCAGCAGCTTACGGGCAGGGGGGTCCTACAATGAGCAGTTCTTC. Translation gives CASSLRAGGSYNEQFF.

There are many counts of this clonotype. In DNA form, the CDR3 reads TGCGCCAGCAGCCAAGATCCGAGGGTACGGAATTCACCCCTCCACTTT. Translation gives CASSQDPRVRNSPLHF. The chain uses TRBV4-3 and TRBJ1-6; D is ambiguous. This CDR3 contains 16 residues. The V gene lost 0 bases and the J gene lost 7 bases, with 13 bases spanning the gap. From germline, CDR1 is LGHNA and CDR2 YSLEER.

The sample holds many counts of this clonotype. This rearrangement joins TRBV6-2 or TRBV6-3 to TRBJ1-1; TRBD1 agrees at 8 bases. The CDR3 has 12 residues. CDR1 and CDR2 (germline): MNHEY, SVGEGT. The V and J ends lost 7 bases and 9 bases, in that order; junction bases with no gene match: 7. Here the CDR3 DNA reads TGTGCCAGCAAATACCAGGGGGCCCAAGCTTTCTTT. It translates to CASKYQGAQAFF.

Ten or more counts support this clonotype. The chain has TRBV7-2 and TRBJ1-6; no definite D call. Per the germline V gene, CDR1 is SGHTA and CDR2 is FQGNSA. The V and J ends lost 5 bases and 7 bases respectively, with 18 bases between them. The CDR3 sequence is 16 residues long. This chain's CDR3 is CASSRKGGSDNSPLHF. CDR3 in DNA: TGTGCCAGCAGCAGAAAGGGTGGCAGCGACAATTCACCCCTCCACTTT.

The sample holds many counts of this clonotype. J is TRBJ1-1 and V is TRBV7-6; unclear D gene. The CDR3 extends over 13 amino acids. CDR1 and CDR2 (germline): SGHVS, FNYEAQ. The ends were cut back, 2 bases at V and 5 bases at J, with 9 bases in the middle. The CDR3: CASSLSPETEAFF. Written as DNA, the CDR3 is TGTGCCAGCAGCTTAAGTCCGGAGACTGAAGCTTTCTTT. Full variable domain (remainder filled in from reference TRBV7-6 and TRBJ1-1): GAGVSQSPRYKVTKRGQDVALRCDPISGHVSLYWYRQALGQGPEFLTYFNYEAQQDKSGLPNDRFSAERPEGSISTLTIQRTEQRDSAMYRCASSLSPETEAFFGQGTRLTVV.

This clonotype has ten or more counts. The chain joins TRBV5-6 to TRBJ1-1, with a possible D match to TRBD1 (5 bases). The CDR3 runs 11 residues. Between the trimmed V and J ends, which lost 4 bases and 9 bases, there was a span of 10 bases. The germline V gene has CDR1 SGHDT and CDR2 YYEEEE. The CDR3 nucleotides read TGTGCCAGCAGCCTCGACAGTAAAGCTTTCTTT. Its protein product is CASSLDSKAFF.

This clonotype was recorded many times. This chain connects TRBV9 to TRBJ1-5; D may be TRBD1 (6 bases). V was trimmed by 2 bases and J by 5 bases, leaving 11 bases between them. CDR1 and CDR2 from the germline V gene are SGDLS and YYNGEE. CDR3 length: 14 amino acids. The DNA of the CDR3 is TGTGCCAGCAGCGTCCGGGACACCGATCAGCCCCAGCATTTT. Translating it yields CASSVRDTDQPQHF.

This clonotype was picked up many times. The rearrangement links TRBV6-2 or TRBV6-3 to TRBJ1-1; D remains ambiguous. The CDR3 is 13 residues long. V lost 6 bases to trimming and J lost 0 bases, with 8 bases between them. Per the germline V gene, CDR1 is MNHEY and CDR2 is SVGEGT. CDR3: CASRLGMNTEAFF. The CDR3 DNA reads TGTGCCAGCAGGTTGGGGATGAACACTGAAGCTTTCTTT.

Concerning this clonotype: A much larger clone lies a single base off, so this may be a read error. The J gene is TRBJ1-5, the V gene TRBV28, with D unresolved. The CDR3 length is 11 residues. The germline V gene has CDR1 MDHEN and CDR2 SYDVKM. Trimming took off 2 bases at V and 9 bases at J, with 5 bases between the two ends. The CDR3 DNA reads as TGTGCCAGCAGTTTAGATCGGCCCCAGCATTTT. Translated, it gives CASSLDRPQHF.

Ten or more counts support this clonotype. V and J are TRBV15 and TRBJ1-2; D call uncertain. Per the germline V gene, CDR1 is LNHNV and CDR2 is YYDKDF (reference sequence). CDR3 length: 13 amino acids. The germline V and J ends were trimmed by 5 bases and 8 bases, with 15 bases remaining between them. The CDR3 reads CATSPTDPRGYTF. The CDR3 DNA is TGTGCCACCAGCCCGACGGACCCGAGAGGCTACACCTTC.

This clonotype was counted at least ten times. The gene calls are TRBV20-1 and TRBJ2-3; TRBD2 matches 9 bases. V lost 2 bases to trimming and J lost 4 bases; unmatched junction nucleotides: 7. This CDR3 has 15 amino acids. Germline-derived CDR1 and CDR2 are DFQATT and SNEGSKA (reference sequence). In DNA, the CDR3 is TGCAGTGCTAGAAGTCTAGCGGGGATCGCAGATACGCAGTATTTT. This encodes CSARSLAGIADTQYF.

This clonotype was found many times. One end of the junction varies from germline; a read error may be responsible. The rearrangement links TRBV5-5 to TRBJ2-7; 8 bases align to TRBD1. The CDR3 extends over 15 amino acids. Germline V gene sequence: CDR1 SGHKS, CDR2 YYEKEE (reference sequence). Here the CDR3 reads CVSSLEGTGPYEQYF. The CDR3 DNA reads TGTGTCAGCAGCTTGGAAGGGACAGGCCCCTACGAGCAGTACTTC.

This clonotype was found many times. The chain links TRBV7-4 to TRBJ2-3; TRBD2 matches at 8 bases. This CDR3 is 17 amino acids long. The V and J ends lost 5 bases and 5 bases, in that order; junction bases with no gene match: 15. Looked up from germline, CDR1 is SGHVT and CDR2 is SQSDAQ. The CDR3: CASSPPLHLAGGDTQYF. The CDR3 bases are TGTGCCAGCAGCCCCCCCCTCCATCTGGCGGGAGGAGATACGCAGTATTTT.

This clonotype came up many times. This rearrangement joins TRBV7-2 to TRBJ2-5; no reliable D call. V dropped 1 base and J dropped 1 base, with 13 bases sitting between them. Germline V CDR1 and CDR2: SGHTA, FQGNSA. The CDR3 is made up of 16 amino acids. The CDR3 region is CASSLGVDGFQETQYF. The CDR3 nucleotides read TGTGCCAGCAGCTTAGGAGTGGACGGGTTCCAAGAGACCCAGTACTTC.

This clonotype was counted many times. V and J are TRBV7-9 and TRBJ2-3; 7 nucleotides agree with TRBD1. V lost 3 bases to trimming and J lost 0 bases; unmatched junction nucleotides: 12. This CDR3 has 18 residues. CDR1 SEHNR and CDR2 FQNEAQ come from the germline V gene (reference sequence). The CDR3 spells CASSFWDRDHPSTDTQYF. Written as DNA, the CDR3 is TGTGCCAGCAGCTTTTGGGACAGAGACCACCCCAGCACAGATACGCAGTATTTT.

About this clonotype itself: This clone may be a read error of a much larger clone one base away. The chain recombines TRBV9 with TRBJ2-3; 9 bases are shared with TRBD2. The CDR3 has 14 residues. CDR1 is SGDLS and CDR2 is YYNGEE in the germline V gene. DNA for the CDR3: TGTGCCAGCAGCCGGGCGGGGGGGGCAGATACGAAGTATTTT. Protein product: CASSRAGGADTKYF. Filled out from reference TRBV9 and TRBJ2-3, the complete variable domain reads DSGVTQTPKHLITATGQRVTLRCSPRSGDLSVYWYQQSLDQGLQFLIQYYNGEERAKGNILERFSAQQFPDLHSELNLSSLELGDSALYFCASSRAGGADTKYFGPGTRLTVL.

V gene TRBV6-2 or TRBV6-3 combines with J gene TRBJ1-4; D gene unclear. The germline CDR1 and CDR2 sequences are MNHEY and SVGEGT. The CDR3 sequence is 12 residues long. For the CDR3, the DNA is TGTCGCAGCTCCGGATCCAATGAAAAACTGTTTTTT. Protein sequence: CRSSGSNEKLFF.

In this sample, this clonotype turned up many times. This rearrangement joins TRBV7-2 to TRBJ1-1; 7 bases fit TRBD1. Trimming at V came to 3 bases and at J to 3 bases, leaving 13 bases not matched to a gene. The germline V gene encodes CDR1 SGHTA and CDR2 FQGNSA. The CDR3 extends over 17 amino acids. CDR3 DNA sequence: TGTGCCAGCAGCTTGAGCCCGACAGGGAGAGGGTACACTGAAGCTTTCTTT. It translates to CASSLSPTGRGYTEAFF.

This clonotype was seen ten or more times. The chain carries TRBV28 and TRBJ1-2, with no clear D. Germline V gene lookup returns CDR1 MDHEN and CDR2 SYDVKM. CDR3 length: 13 residues. Trimming pared 3 bases from V and 5 bases from J, leaving 10 bases between. CDR3 protein: CASSFSPEYGYTF. DNA of the CDR3: TGTGCCAGCAGTTTTTCCCCCGAGTATGGCTACACCTTC.

This clonotype came up many times. This chain links TRBV7-9 with TRBJ1-3; D uncertain. Germline lookup yields CDR1 SEHNR and CDR2 FQNEAQ (reference sequence). This CDR3 region has 16 residues. Trimming left V 1 base short and J 4 bases short, with 14 bases between. The DNA for the CDR3 is TGTGCCAGCAGCTTAGGAGTAGGGATCCTCGGAAACACCATATATTTT. Its protein product is CASSLGVGILGNTIYF.

This clonotype was recorded many times. The CDR3 DNA reads as TGTGCCAGCAGCCAGGACAGTGAAGCTTTCTTT. Residues: CASSQDSEAFF. The chain carries TRBV4-2 and TRBJ1-1, with D tentatively TRBD1 (6 bases). The CDR3 spans 11 residues. CDR1 and CDR2 (germline): LGHNA, YNFKEQ. V lost 3 bases, J lost 7 bases, and 6 bases lay in between.

This clonotype turned up a few times. This chain links TRBV11-2 with TRBJ1-1; possible D gene TRBD1, 5 bases. This CDR3 is 16 amino acids long. Trimming cost V 5 bases and J 1 base, with 17 bases left between them. Looked up from germline, CDR1 is SGHAT and CDR2 is FQNNGV. The CDR3 sequence is CASSPTRVGANTEAFF. The CDR3 bases are TGTGCCAGCAGCCCCACCAGGGTTGGGGCGAACACTGAAGCTTTCTTT.